This entry describes one T cell receptor beta chain. The data were taken from a study of blood T cell repertoires in COVID-19. V trimming: 11 bases; J trimming: 7 bases; junction bases outside the gene matches: 14. The CDR3 runs 13 residues. Per the germline V gene, CDR1 is ENHRY and CDR2 is SYGVKD. This table comes from immunoSEQ multiplex PCR, and its TCRdb copy is limited to in-frame clones, with some not included. The table shows about 90,000 clones, with about nine tenths occurring only once. Sequencing used peripheral blood. This rearrangement joins TRBV10-3 to TRBJ2-7, with TRBD2 identical over 7 bases. This receptor was identified in a woman in her 70s with acute or convalescent COVID-19. CDR3 amino acids: CASGGGPDREQYF. CDR3 in DNA: TGTGCCTCCGGGGGAGGGCCGGATCGAGAGCAGTACTTC.